This TCR beta chain was sequenced in a study of regulatory T cells in long-lasting Graves disease. Notes on this clonotype: A far larger clone lies a single base away; this is likely a read error.

Time point denoted: newly diagnosed GD, antithyroid drugs for less than 3 months. Extracted RNA from PBMCs served as the source of the TCR library. V was clipped by 4 bases and J by 2 bases, with 15 bases between them. Germline values: CDR1 MNHEY, CDR2 SMNVEV (reference sequence). The CDR3 loop spans 16 amino acids. The authors built TCR beta libraries using iRepertoire HTBI primers and Arm-PCR of CDR3 regions. TCRdb passed the multiplex PCR reads through MiXCR, listing each CDR3 protein once. The data hold about half a million distinct CDR3 sequences, with about 12% observed a single time. The same sample was also studied in work on T cells in Graves' hyperthyroidism and ophthalmopathy.

Material: peripheral blood mononuclear cells (PBMCs), obtained at new diagnosis, from a patient treated with antithyroid drugs. The chain links TRBV27 to TRBJ2-1; D unresolved. This receptor was taken from a woman aged 25 to 39 with Graves disease. CDR3 protein: CASSWSYQSPYNEQFF. In DNA, the CDR3 is TGTGCCAGCAGTTGGTCCTACCAGAGCCCCTACAATGAGCAGTTCTTC.